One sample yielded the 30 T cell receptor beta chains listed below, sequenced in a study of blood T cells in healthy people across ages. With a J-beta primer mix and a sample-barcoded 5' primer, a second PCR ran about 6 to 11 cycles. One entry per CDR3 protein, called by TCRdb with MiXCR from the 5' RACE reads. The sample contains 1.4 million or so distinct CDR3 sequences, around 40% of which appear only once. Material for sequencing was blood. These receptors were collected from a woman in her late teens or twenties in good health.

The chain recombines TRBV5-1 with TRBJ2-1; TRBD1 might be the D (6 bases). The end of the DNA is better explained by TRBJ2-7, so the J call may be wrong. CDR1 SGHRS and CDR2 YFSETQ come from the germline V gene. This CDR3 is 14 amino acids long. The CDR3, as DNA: TGCGCCAGCAGCAGGCCGACAGGCTACAATGAGCAGTACTTC. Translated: CASSRPTGYNEQYF.

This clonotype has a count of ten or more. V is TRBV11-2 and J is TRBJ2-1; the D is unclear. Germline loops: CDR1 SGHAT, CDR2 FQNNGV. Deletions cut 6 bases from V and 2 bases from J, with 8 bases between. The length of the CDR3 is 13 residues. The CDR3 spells CASSGKPYNEQFF. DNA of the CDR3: TGTGCCAGCAGTGGAAAGCCCTACAATGAGCAGTTCTTC. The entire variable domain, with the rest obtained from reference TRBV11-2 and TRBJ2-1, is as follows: EAGVAQSPRYKIIEKRQSVAFWCNPISGHATLYWYQQILGQGPKLLIQFQNNGVVDDSQLPKDRFSAERLKGVDSTLKIQPAKLEDSAVYLCASSGKPYNEQFFGPGTRLTVL.

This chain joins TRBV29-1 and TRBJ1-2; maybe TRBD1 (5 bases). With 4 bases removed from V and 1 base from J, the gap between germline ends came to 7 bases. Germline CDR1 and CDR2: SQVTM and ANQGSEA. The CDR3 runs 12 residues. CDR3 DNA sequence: TGCAGCGTTGCCAGGGTTAACTATGGCTACACCTTC. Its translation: CSVARVNYGYTF.

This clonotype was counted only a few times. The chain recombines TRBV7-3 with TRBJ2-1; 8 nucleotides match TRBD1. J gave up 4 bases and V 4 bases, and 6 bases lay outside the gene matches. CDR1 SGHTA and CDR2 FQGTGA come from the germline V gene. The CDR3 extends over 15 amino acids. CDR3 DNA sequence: TGTGCCAGCAGCTCTCAGGGGGCGGGATACAATGAGCAGTTCTTC. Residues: CASSSQGAGYNEQFF.

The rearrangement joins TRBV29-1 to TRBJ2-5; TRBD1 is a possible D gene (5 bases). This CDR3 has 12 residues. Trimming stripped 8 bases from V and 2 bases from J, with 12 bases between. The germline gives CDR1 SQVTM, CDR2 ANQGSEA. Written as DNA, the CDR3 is TGCAGCCTGGGGCAGACGCAAGAGACCCAGTACTTC. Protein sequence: CSLGQTQETQYF.

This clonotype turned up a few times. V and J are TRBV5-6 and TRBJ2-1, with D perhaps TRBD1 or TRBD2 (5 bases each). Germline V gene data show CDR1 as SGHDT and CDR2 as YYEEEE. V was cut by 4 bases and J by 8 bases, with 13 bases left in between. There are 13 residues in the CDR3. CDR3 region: CASSPVVGDEQFF. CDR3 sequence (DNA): TGTGCCAGCAGCCCCGTGGTGGGGGATGAGCAGTTCTTC.

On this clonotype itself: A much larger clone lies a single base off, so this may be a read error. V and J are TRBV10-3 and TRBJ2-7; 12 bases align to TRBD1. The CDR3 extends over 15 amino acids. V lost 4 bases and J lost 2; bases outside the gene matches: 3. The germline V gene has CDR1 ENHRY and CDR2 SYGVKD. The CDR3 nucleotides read TGTGCCATCAGTGCGGGACAGGGGGCTCCCTACGAGCAGTACTTC. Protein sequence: CAISAGQGAPYEQYF.

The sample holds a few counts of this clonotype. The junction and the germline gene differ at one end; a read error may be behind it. The CDR3 loop reads CASSRGQINTEVFF. CDR3 in DNA: TGTGCCAGCAGCCGCGGACAGATAAACACTGAAGTTTTCTTT. This chain uses TRBV7-6 with TRBJ1-1; tentative D call: TRBD1 (6 bases). The CDR3 has 14 residues. Per germline, CDR1 SGHVS and CDR2 FNYEAQ.

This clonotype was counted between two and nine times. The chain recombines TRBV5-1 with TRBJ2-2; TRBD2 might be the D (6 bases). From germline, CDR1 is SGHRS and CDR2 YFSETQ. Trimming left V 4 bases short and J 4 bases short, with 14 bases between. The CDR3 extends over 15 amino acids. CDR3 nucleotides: TGCGCCAGCAGCCCACGGGGGTCGGGCACCGGGGAGCTGTTTTTT. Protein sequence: CASSPRGSGTGELFF.

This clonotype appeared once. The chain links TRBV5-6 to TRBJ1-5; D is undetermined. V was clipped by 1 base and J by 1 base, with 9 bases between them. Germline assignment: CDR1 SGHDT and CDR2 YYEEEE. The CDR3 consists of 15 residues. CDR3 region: CASSLIGRSNQPQHF. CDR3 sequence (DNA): TGTGCCAGCAGCTTGATTGGCCGCAGCAATCAGCCCCAGCATTTT. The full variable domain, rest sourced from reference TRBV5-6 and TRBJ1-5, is DAGVTQSPTHLIKTRGQQVTLRCSPKSGHDTVSWYQQALGQGPQFIFQYYEEEERQRGNFPDRFSGHQFPNYSSELNVNALLLGDSALYLCASSLIGRSNQPQHFGDGTRLSIL.

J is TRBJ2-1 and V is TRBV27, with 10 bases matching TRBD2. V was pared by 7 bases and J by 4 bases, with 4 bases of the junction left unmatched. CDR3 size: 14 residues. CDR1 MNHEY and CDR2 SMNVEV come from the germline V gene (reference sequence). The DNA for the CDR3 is TGTGCCAGCAAACTACTAGCGGGGTACAATGAGCAGTTCTTC. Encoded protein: CASKLLAGYNEQFF.

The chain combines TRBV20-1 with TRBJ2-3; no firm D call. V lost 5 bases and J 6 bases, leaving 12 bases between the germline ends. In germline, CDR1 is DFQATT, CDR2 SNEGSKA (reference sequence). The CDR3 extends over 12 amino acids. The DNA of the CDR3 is TGCAGTGCTCCGACCGCAGCGGATACGCAGTATTTT. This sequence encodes CSAPTAADTQYF.

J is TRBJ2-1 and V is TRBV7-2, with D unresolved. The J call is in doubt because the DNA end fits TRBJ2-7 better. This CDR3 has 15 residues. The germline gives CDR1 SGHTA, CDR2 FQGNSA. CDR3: CASSLATQFYNEQYF. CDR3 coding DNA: TGTGCCAGCAGCTTAGCGACCCAGTTCTACAATGAGCAGTACTTC.

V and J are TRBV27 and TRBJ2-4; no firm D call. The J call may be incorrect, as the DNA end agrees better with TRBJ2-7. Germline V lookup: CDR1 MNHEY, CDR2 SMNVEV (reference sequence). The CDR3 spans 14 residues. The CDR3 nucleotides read TGTGCCAGCAGTTTTGTGGGGTCCGAATACGAGCAGTACTTC. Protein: CASSFVGSEYEQYF.

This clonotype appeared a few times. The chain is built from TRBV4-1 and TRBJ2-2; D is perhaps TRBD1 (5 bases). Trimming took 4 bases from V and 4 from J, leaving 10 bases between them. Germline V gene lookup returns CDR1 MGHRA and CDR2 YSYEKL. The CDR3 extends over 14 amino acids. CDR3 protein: CASSPLDSTGELFF. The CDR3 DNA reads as TGCGCCAGCAGCCCCCTCGACAGCACCGGGGAGCTGTTTTTT.

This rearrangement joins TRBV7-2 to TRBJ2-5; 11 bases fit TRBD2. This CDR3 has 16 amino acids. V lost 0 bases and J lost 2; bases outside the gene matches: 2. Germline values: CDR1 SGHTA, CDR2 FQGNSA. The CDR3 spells CASSLARLAGQETQYF. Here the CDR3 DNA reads TGTGCCAGCAGCTTAGCGAGACTAGCGGGGCAAGAGACCCAGTACTTC. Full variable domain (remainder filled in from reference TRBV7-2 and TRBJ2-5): GAGVSQSPSNKVTEKGKDVELRCDPISGHTALYWYRQSLGQGLEFLIYFQGNSAPDKSGLPSDRFSAERTGGSVSTLTIQRTQQEDSAVYLCASSLARLAGQETQYFGPGTRLLVL.

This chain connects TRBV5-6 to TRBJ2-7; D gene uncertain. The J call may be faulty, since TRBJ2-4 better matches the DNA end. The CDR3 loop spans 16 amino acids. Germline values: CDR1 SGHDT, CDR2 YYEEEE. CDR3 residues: CASTRFLGMDKNIQYF. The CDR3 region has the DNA TGTGCCAGCACCCGGTTTCTGGGGATGGACAAAAACATTCAGTACTTC.

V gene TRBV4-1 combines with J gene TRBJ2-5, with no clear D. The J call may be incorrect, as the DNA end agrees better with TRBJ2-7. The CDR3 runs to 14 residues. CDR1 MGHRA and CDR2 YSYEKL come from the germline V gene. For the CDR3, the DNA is TGCGCCAGCAGCCAAGAGATCGCGAGGTCCGAGCAGTACTTC. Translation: CASSQEIARSEQYF.

CDR3 sequence reads: CASSQPLREQYF. For the CDR3, the DNA is TGTGCCAGCAGCCAACCGTTGAGGGAGCAGTACTTC. V and J are TRBV14 and TRBJ2-5; a possible D gene is TRBD2 (5 bases). V was clipped by 2 bases and J by 11 bases, with 12 bases between them. Germline assignment: CDR1 SGHDN and CDR2 FVKESK. The CDR3 is 12 residues long.

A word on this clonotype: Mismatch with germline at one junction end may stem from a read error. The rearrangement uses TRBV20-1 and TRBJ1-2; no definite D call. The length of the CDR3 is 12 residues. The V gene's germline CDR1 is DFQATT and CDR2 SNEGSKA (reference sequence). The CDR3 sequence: CSATRTFYGYTF. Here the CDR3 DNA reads TGTAGTGCGACCAGGACCTTCTATGGCTACACCTTC.

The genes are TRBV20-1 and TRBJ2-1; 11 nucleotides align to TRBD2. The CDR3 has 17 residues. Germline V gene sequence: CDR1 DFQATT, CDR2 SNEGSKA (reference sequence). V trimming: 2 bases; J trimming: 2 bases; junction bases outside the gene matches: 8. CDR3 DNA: TGCAGTGCTAGACCCACGACTAGCGGGGTCCCCTACAATGAGCAGTTCTTC. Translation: CSARPTTSGVPYNEQFF.

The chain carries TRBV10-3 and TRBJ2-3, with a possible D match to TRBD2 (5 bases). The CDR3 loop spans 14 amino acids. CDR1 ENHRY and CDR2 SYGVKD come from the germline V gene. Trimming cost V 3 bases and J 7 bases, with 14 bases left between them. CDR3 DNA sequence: TGTGCCATCAGTGACCGCAGCGGTACATATACGCAGTATTTT. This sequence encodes CAISDRSGTYTQYF.

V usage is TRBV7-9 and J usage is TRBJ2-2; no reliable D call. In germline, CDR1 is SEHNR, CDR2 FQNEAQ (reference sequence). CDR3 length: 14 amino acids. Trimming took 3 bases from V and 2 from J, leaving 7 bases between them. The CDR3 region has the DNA TGTGCCAGCAGCTTTCTCCCTAACACCGGGGAGCTGTTTTTT. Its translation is CASSFLPNTGELFF.

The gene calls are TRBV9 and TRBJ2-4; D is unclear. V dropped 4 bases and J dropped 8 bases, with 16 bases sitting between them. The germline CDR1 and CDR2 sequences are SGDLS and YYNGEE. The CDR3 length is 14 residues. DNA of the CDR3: TGTGCCAGCAGCCCAACCAAACTTCCGGACATTCAGTACTTC. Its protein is CASSPTKLPDIQYF.

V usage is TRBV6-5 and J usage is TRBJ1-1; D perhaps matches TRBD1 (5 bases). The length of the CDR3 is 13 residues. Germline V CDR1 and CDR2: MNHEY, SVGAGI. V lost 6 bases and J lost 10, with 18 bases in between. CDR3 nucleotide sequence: TGTGCCAGCAGAGTCGACAGCAATGAGGGAGCTTTCTTT. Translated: CASRVDSNEGAFF.

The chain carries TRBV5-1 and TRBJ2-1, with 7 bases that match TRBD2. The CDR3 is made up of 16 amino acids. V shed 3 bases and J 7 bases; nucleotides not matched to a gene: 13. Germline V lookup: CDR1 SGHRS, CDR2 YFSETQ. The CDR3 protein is CASSSQGGRGWNEQFF. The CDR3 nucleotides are TGCGCCAGCAGCTCCCAGGGCGGGAGAGGATGGAATGAGCAGTTCTTC.

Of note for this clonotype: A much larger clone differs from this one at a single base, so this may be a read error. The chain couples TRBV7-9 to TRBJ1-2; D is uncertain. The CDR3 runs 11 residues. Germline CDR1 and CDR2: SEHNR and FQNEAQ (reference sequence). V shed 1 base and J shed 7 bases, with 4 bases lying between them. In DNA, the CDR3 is TGTGCCAGCAGCTTAGGTGCTGGCTACACCTTC. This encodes CASSLGAGYTF.

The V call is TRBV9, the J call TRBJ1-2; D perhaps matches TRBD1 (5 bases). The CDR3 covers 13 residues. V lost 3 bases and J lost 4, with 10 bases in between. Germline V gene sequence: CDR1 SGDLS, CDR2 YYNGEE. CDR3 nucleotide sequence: TGTGCCAGCAGCGGAGAAGACAGCTATGGCTACACCTTC. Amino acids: CASSGEDSYGYTF.

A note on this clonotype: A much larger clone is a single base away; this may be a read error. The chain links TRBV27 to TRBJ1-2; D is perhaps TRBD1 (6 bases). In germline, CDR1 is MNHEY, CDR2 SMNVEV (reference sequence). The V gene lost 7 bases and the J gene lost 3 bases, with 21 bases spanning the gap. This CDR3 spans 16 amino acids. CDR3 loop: CASTPGLGGADYGYTF. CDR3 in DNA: TGTGCCAGCACCCCAGGTCTGGGGGGCGCGGACTATGGCTACACCTTC.

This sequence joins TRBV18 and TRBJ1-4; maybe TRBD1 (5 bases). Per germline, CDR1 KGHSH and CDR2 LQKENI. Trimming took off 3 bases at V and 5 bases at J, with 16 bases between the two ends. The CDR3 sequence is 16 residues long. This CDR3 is CASSPSSGGGNEKLFF. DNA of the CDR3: TGTGCCAGCTCACCCAGTTCGGGGGGAGGAAATGAAAAACTGTTTTTT.